The 20 T cell receptor beta chains listed next were all sequenced from one sample in a study of cytomegalovirus exposure and HLA in healthy donors. In the PCR, 60 Vbeta and 13 Jbeta primers were used. The data were produced by immunoSEQ multiplex PCR, yet TCRdb's version contains in-frame clones alone and is incomplete. The sample holds 110,000 or so clones, around 77% seen once. The sequenced sample consisted of PBMCs. All receptors come from a woman in her 30s in good health and CMV-seropositive.

The genes are TRBV2 and TRBJ1-1; possible D gene TRBD1, 6 bases. The germline gives CDR1 SNHLY, CDR2 FYNNEI. V shed 5 bases and J shed 3 bases, with 10 bases lying between them. This CDR3 has 13 residues. This chain's CDR3 is CASSSDRYTEAFF. For the CDR3, the DNA is TGTGCCAGCAGTTCCGACAGGTACACTGAAGCTTTCTTT.

This clone was counted only a few times. CDR3 nucleotides: TGTGCCTGGAGTCCAGTGGGGCCGAACACCGGGGAGCTGTTTTTT. This gives the protein CAWSPVGPNTGELFF. The chain has TRBV30 and TRBJ2-2; TRBD1 might be the D (5 bases). Germline lookup yields CDR1 GTSNPN and CDR2 SVGIG (reference sequence). The CDR3 consists of 15 residues. The ends were cut back, 2 bases at V and 0 bases at J, with 10 bases in the middle.

The rearrangement joins TRBV2 to TRBJ2-5; TRBD2 agrees at 8 bases. The V segment lost 4 bases and the J segment 6 bases; nucleotides outside the gene matches: 4. There are 13 residues in the CDR3. Germline V lookup: CDR1 SNHLY, CDR2 FYNNEI. DNA of the CDR3: TGTGCCAGCAGTGGACTAGCGTCGAAGACCCAGTACTTC. Protein: CASSGLASKTQYF.

This chain uses TRBV10-3 with TRBJ1-3, with unresolved D. The germline V gene encodes CDR1 ENHRY and CDR2 SYGVKD. Between the trimmed V and J ends, which lost 3 bases and 1 base, there was a span of 4 bases. The CDR3 loop spans 13 amino acids. CDR3 DNA sequence: TGTGCCATCAGTGACCAGTCTGGAAACACCATATATTTT. Residues: CAISDQSGNTIYF.

The genes are TRBV13 and TRBJ1-1; the match to TRBD1 covers 8 bases. Unmatched junction bases numbered 1, after V lost 3 bases and J lost 1 base. This CDR3 spans 14 amino acids. Germline V gives CDR1 PRHDT, CDR2 FYEKMQ (reference sequence). Here the CDR3 DNA reads TGTGCCAGCAGCTTCACAGGGGGGAACACTGAAGCTTTCTTT. It is translated as CASSFTGGNTEAFF.

The chain has TRBV6-1 and TRBJ1-2, with D possibly TRBD1 on 6 matching bases. The CDR3 is 13 amino acids. V gave up 6 bases and J gave up 8 bases, with 16 bases separating them. The germline gives CDR1 MNHNS, CDR2 SASEGT. CDR3 sequence: CASRLQGLGGYTF. The CDR3 coding sequence is TGTGCCAGCAGGCTACAGGGCCTTGGGGGCTACACCTTC.

The chain uses TRBV2 and TRBJ1-5; 7 bases map to TRBD1. The CDR3 spans 14 residues. V was pared by 7 bases and J by 3 bases, with 6 bases of the junction left unmatched. The V gene's germline CDR1 is SNHLY and CDR2 FYNNEI. The CDR3 loop reads CASMGTDINQPQHF. The CDR3 DNA sequence: TGTGCCAGCATGGGGACAGATATCAATCAGCCCCAGCATTTT.

This clone was observed a single time. The chain recombines TRBV18 with TRBJ2-2; D perhaps matches TRBD2 (5 bases). The germline CDR1 and CDR2 sequences are KGHSH and LQKENI. V dropped 2 bases and J dropped 7 bases, with 14 bases sitting between them. This CDR3 is 15 amino acids long. CDR3 in DNA: TGTGCCAGCTCACCAGTTGAGGCCAGCGGCGGGGAGCTGTTTTTT. The encoded protein is CASSPVEASGGELFF.

The genes are TRBV6-1 and TRBJ2-3; D unclear. CDR1 is MNHNS and CDR2 is SASEGT in the germline V gene. V lost 7 bases and J lost 3, with 14 bases in between. CDR3 size: 14 residues. Here the CDR3 reads CASKYRLLTDTQYF. DNA for the CDR3: TGTGCCAGCAAGTATCGACTTCTTACAGATACGCAGTATTTT.

The rearrangement uses TRBV30 and TRBJ2-1, with 7 nucleotides matching TRBD2. The CDR3 is made up of 13 amino acids. J was trimmed by 7 bases and V by 2 bases; bases with no gene match: 5. Germline values: CDR1 GTSNPN, CDR2 SVGIG (reference sequence). The chain's CDR3 is CAWSLLAVNEQFF. The CDR3 DNA reads as TGTGCCTGGAGTCTTCTAGCGGTAAATGAGCAGTTCTTC. Full variable domain (remainder filled in from reference TRBV30 and TRBJ2-1): SQTIHQWPATLVQPVGSPLSLECTVEGTSNPNLYWYRQAAGRGLQLLFYSVGIGQISSEVPQNLSASRPQDRQFILSSKKLLLSDSGFYLCAWSLLAVNEQFFGPGTRLTVL.

The gene calls are TRBV27 and TRBJ1-5, with D unresolved. The germline V gene encodes CDR1 MNHEY and CDR2 SMNVEV (reference sequence). The CDR3 spans 15 residues. V was shortened by 4 bases and J by 0 bases, with 10 bases between the two germline ends. The CDR3: CASSSDKNSNQPQHF. The CDR3 DNA reads TGTGCCAGCAGTTCAGACAAGAATAGCAATCAGCCCCAGCATTTT.

V gene TRBV19 combines with J gene TRBJ1-1, with 7 bases aligning to TRBD1. The germline gives CDR1 LNHDA, CDR2 SQIVND (reference sequence). V lost 3 bases, J lost 4 bases, and 2 bases stayed unmatched. The CDR3 length is 13 residues. The CDR3 loop is CASSIWTGTEAFF. In DNA form, the CDR3 reads TGTGCCAGTAGTATCTGGACAGGCACTGAAGCTTTCTTT.

This clone has a single count. The V call is TRBV18, the J call TRBJ2-2, with TRBD1 as a possible D gene (5 bases). V lost 2 bases, J lost 6 bases, and 13 bases lay in between. From germline, CDR1 is KGHSH and CDR2 LQKENI. The CDR3 totals 15 residues. This chain's CDR3 is CASSPVSTGPGELFF. The DNA of the CDR3 is TGTGCCAGCTCACCAGTCAGTACAGGTCCCGGGGAGCTGTTTTTT.

The chain combines TRBV29-1 with TRBJ2-3; 13 nucleotides agree with TRBD2. The junction had 7 bases not matched to a gene; V was cut back by 7 bases and J by 6 bases. There are 14 residues in the CDR3. Germline V gene sequence: CDR1 SQVTM, CDR2 ANQGSEA. The CDR3 DNA sequence: TGCAGCGCTGGACTAGCGGGAGTAGGGGATACGCAGTATTTT. Amino acids: CSAGLAGVGDTQYF.

The chain links TRBV5-1 to TRBJ1-5, with D uncertain. The CDR3 is made up of 14 amino acids. In germline, CDR1 is SGHRS, CDR2 YFSETQ. V dropped 0 bases and J dropped 7 bases, with 11 bases sitting between them. In DNA form, the CDR3 reads TGCGCCAGCAGCTTGGTTGGCTGGGAGCAGCCCCAGCATTTT. It yields the protein CASSLVGWEQPQHF.

The chain combines TRBV9 with TRBJ2-1, with D hard to call. Trimming cost V 0 bases and J 0 bases, with 7 bases left between them. This CDR3 has 15 residues. The germline CDR1 and CDR2 sequences are SGDLS and YYNGEE. CDR3 nucleotides: TGTGCCAGCAGCGTAGACAGCAACTCCTACAATGAGCAGTTCTTC. Its translation is CASSVDSNSYNEQFF. Full variable domain (missing parts from reference TRBV9 and TRBJ2-1): DSGVTQTPKHLITATGQRVTLRCSPRSGDLSVYWYQQSLDQGLQFLIQYYNGEERAKGNILERFSAQQFPDLHSELNLSSLELGDSALYFCASSVDSNSYNEQFFGPGTRLTVL.

The chain links TRBV4-1 to TRBJ1-1; D is possibly TRBD1 (5 bases). Germline lookup yields CDR1 MGHRA and CDR2 YSYEKL. Trimming stripped 0 bases from V and 1 base from J, with 9 bases between. The CDR3 totals 15 residues. DNA of the CDR3: TGCGCCAGCAGCCAAGAAGGGGCCCAGAACACTGAAGCTTTCTTT. The encoded protein is CASSQEGAQNTEAFF.

This chain connects TRBV12-5 to TRBJ1-2, with a tentative D call TRBD1 (6 bases). The CDR3 length is 13 residues. Per the germline V gene, CDR1 is LGHNT and CDR2 is FRNRAP. V was shortened by 11 bases and J by 6 bases, with 19 bases between the two germline ends. The CDR3 region is CASAGQSVDGYTF. Written as DNA, the CDR3 is TGTGCTTCCGCCGGACAGTCGGTGGATGGCTACACCTTC.

The rearrangement joins TRBV18 to TRBJ1-1; possible D gene TRBD1, 5 bases. The CDR3 covers 13 residues. Trimming removed 3 bases from V and 11 bases from J, with 16 bases in between. Germline loops: CDR1 KGHSH, CDR2 LQKENI. Written as DNA, the CDR3 is TGTGCCAGCTCACCGGTCTTGGGCAGGGCGGCTTTCTTT. Translation: CASSPVLGRAAFF.

The chain couples TRBV4-2 to TRBJ2-5, with 10 positions matching TRBD2. The DNA end lines up better with TRBJ2-7; the J call may be wrong. The CDR3 spans 17 residues. Per the germline V gene, CDR1 is LGHNA and CDR2 is YNFKEQ. CDR3 in amino acids: CASSQTSSGSSSYEQYF. CDR3 sequence (DNA): TGTGCCAGCAGCCAAACATCTAGCGGGAGTAGCTCCTACGAGCAGTACTTC.